This T cell receptor (beta chain) derives from a study of post-analysis software for immune sequencing data. Unique molecular identifiers were present in the TCR beta cDNA libraries. Each batch of about 0.95 to 10 million T cells produced a few hundred thousand cDNA molecules. TCRdb used MiXCR to reprocess the PCR reads, holding one entry per CDR3 protein. The profile covers a few hundred thousand distinct CDR3 sequences, with around 33% appearing a single time and 13% taken by the ten largest. Whole-study findings and limits: Significantly decreased normalized Chao1 diversity was recorded for multiple sclerosis patients relative to controls. Strong same-batch co-clustering of samples appeared with F measure clustering. The study found TRBV5-6, TRBV5-1 and TRBV20-1 among 5 or 6 TRBV segments more frequent in patients than controls.

This CDR3 is 15 amino acids long. V gave up 5 bases and J gave up 1 base; unmatched junction bases: 6. Germline values: CDR1 SGHRS, CDR2 YFSETQ. Only a few counts were recorded for this clonotype. The antigen is not known. The receptor's source is a girl aged 10-17 years with multiple sclerosis. V gene TRBV5-1 combines with J gene TRBJ2-7; 10 nucleotides match TRBD1. The sample was blood. The CDR3 reads CASRSGTGVSYEQYF. DNA for the CDR3: TGCGCCAGCAGGTCCGGGACAGGGGTATCCTACGAGCAGTACTTC.